These 16 T cell receptor beta chains share one sample of origin, sequenced in a study of T cell repertoires in cytomegalovirus infection. TCRdb analysed the reads with MiXCR anew, one entry per CDR3 protein. This table has tens of thousands of distinct CDR3 sequences, about 23% appearing once. Their cognate antigens are unknown. The sample was PBMCs, sequenced either directly or after in vitro stimulation (not recorded which). These receptors came from a human donor in good health (CMV status not recorded). Some clones in this sample may be carry-over from other donors' samples.

This clonotype was observed at least ten times. The rearrangement uses TRBV7-8 and TRBJ2-1, with 7 bases that match TRBD2. The ends lost 6 bases at V and 10 bases at J; junction bases unmatched: 9. The germline V gene has CDR1 SGHVS and CDR2 FQNEAQ. This CDR3 is built from 13 residues. The CDR3, as DNA: TGTGCCAGCAGACAACCTAGCGGTATAGAGCAGTTCTTC. The encoded protein is CASRQPSGIEQFF. Combining the CDR3 with reference TRBV7-8 and TRBJ2-1 gives the whole variable domain GAGVSQSPRYKVAKRGQDVALRCDPISGHVSLFWYQQALGQGPEFLTYFQNEAQLDKSGLPSDRFFAERPEGSVSTLKIQRTQQEDSAVYLCASRQPSGIEQFFGPGTRLTVL.

The table lists this clonotype with many counts. The chain is built from TRBV28 and TRBJ2-1; D perhaps matches TRBD2 (6 bases). This CDR3 has 13 residues. Trimming removed 8 bases from V and 2 bases from J, with 10 bases in between. The germline V gene encodes CDR1 MDHEN and CDR2 SYDVKM. The CDR3 sequence is CASRRDTYNEQFF. CDR3 in DNA: TGTGCCAGCCGGCGGGATACCTACAATGAGCAGTTCTTC.

The chain combines TRBV27 with TRBJ2-4, with D possibly called TRBD1 or TRBD2 (5 bases each). CDR1 is MNHEY, CDR2 SMNVEV, per germline (reference sequence). With 6 bases removed from V and 0 bases from J, the gap between germline ends came to 18 bases. CDR3 size: 17 residues. DNA of the CDR3: TGTGCCAGCAGGTTTGGTGGGGGTACGGTAGCCAAAAACATTCAGTACTTC. Amino acids: CASRFGGGTVAKNIQYF.

This clonotype has a count of ten or more. The chain joins TRBV7-8 to TRBJ2-3; the D gene is possibly TRBD1 (6 bases). Per the germline V gene, CDR1 is SGHVS and CDR2 is FQNEAQ. The CDR3 consists of 13 residues. Trimming took 5 bases from V and 0 from J, leaving 6 bases between them. CDR3 protein: CASSGQSTDTQYF. In nucleotides, the CDR3 is TGTGCCAGCAGCGGACAGAGCACAGATACGCAGTATTTT.

As concerns this clonotype: This may be a read error, as it is one base from a much larger clone. The CDR3 here is CASSLAGGSVTGELFF. CDR3 DNA sequence: TGTGCCAGCAGCTTAGCCGGCGGGAGTGTCACCGGGGAGCTGTTTTTT. The rearrangement joins TRBV7-2 to TRBJ2-2; 7 bases agree with TRBD2. V shed 0 bases and J 4 bases; nucleotides not matched to a gene: 5. Germline-derived CDR1 and CDR2 are SGHTA and FQGNSA. This CDR3 contains 16 residues.

This clonotype showed up many times. The CDR3 coding sequence is TGTGCCAGCAGCCCACGGACTAGTTACACCGGGGAGCTGTTTTTT. Its protein is CASSPRTSYTGELFF. V gene TRBV2 combines with J gene TRBJ2-2; 7 bases agree with TRBD2. CDR3 size: 15 residues. CDR1 and CDR2 (germline): SNHLY, FYNNEI. V shed 6 bases, J shed 3 bases, and the junction held 7 bases outside the gene matches.

This clonotype was picked up many times. The chain has TRBV19 and TRBJ2-1; weak D call: TRBD1 (6 bases). The CDR3 is 19 amino acids. The ends were cut back, 4 bases at V and 0 bases at J, with 22 bases in the middle. Germline V gene lookup returns CDR1 LNHDA and CDR2 SQIVND (reference sequence). CDR3 amino acids: CASSRSHRRTVSSYNEQFF. The CDR3 DNA is TGTGCCAGTAGTAGATCCCACCGAAGGACAGTAAGCTCCTACAATGAGCAGTTCTTC.

This chain connects TRBV7-8 to TRBJ2-7, with TRBD1 matching 7 bases. V lost 5 bases to trimming and J lost 5 bases; unmatched junction nucleotides: 12. Germline V lookup: CDR1 SGHVS, CDR2 FQNEAQ. The CDR3 is made up of 15 amino acids. The CDR3 sequence: CASSTRQGSSHEQYF. In DNA, the CDR3 is TGTGCCAGCAGCACTCGACAGGGTTCTAGCCACGAGCAGTACTTC.

The gene calls are TRBV7-2 and TRBJ1-1, with D possibly TRBD1 on 6 matching bases. V lost 1 base and J lost 3, with 12 bases in between. The V gene's germline CDR1 is SGHTA and CDR2 FQGNSA. The CDR3 is 15 residues long. Here the CDR3 reads CASSLGVRGDTEAFF. The CDR3 DNA is TGTGCCAGCAGCTTAGGGGTAAGGGGGGACACTGAAGCTTTCTTT.

This clonotype came up many times. The rearrangement joins TRBV7-2 to TRBJ2-1; no clear D. Trimming shortened V by 4 bases and J by 0 bases, and 10 bases separated the two germline ends. Germline V CDR1 and CDR2: SGHTA, FQGNSA. The CDR3 extends over 15 amino acids. The CDR3 bases are TGTGCCAGCAGCTCCGACCCAGGCTCCTACAATGAGCAGTTCTTC. Protein: CASSSDPGSYNEQFF.

This clonotype was recorded many times. The chain employs TRBV7-8 and TRBJ2-1, with 9 bases fitting TRBD1. The CDR3 totals 15 residues. CDR1 is SGHVS and CDR2 is FQNEAQ in the germline V gene. With V trimmed by 6 bases and J by 9 bases, 12 bases remained unmatched. The CDR3 DNA is TGTGCCAGCAGTTACCCGGGACAGGGAGTTAGTGAGCAGTTCTTC. Translated: CASSYPGQGVSEQFF. Variable domain in full (rest from reference TRBV7-8 and TRBJ2-1): GAGVSQSPRYKVAKRGQDVALRCDPISGHVSLFWYQQALGQGPEFLTYFQNEAQLDKSGLPSDRFFAERPEGSVSTLKIQRTQQEDSAVYLCASSYPGQGVSEQFFGPGTRLTVL.

This chain links TRBV7-9 with TRBJ1-2, with D perhaps matching TRBD1 (5 bases). This CDR3 region has 15 residues. The germline CDR1 and CDR2 sequences are SEHNR and FQNEAQ (reference sequence). V lost 5 bases and J lost 7, with 20 bases in between. This CDR3 reads CASSPQGRVASGYTF. The CDR3 DNA follows: TGTGCCAGCAGCCCCCAGGGACGGGTGGCTAGTGGCTACACCTTC.

This chain links TRBV19 with TRBJ1-4, with D possibly TRBD1 on 5 matching bases. Germline values: CDR1 LNHDA, CDR2 SQIVND (reference sequence). This CDR3 contains 14 residues. The V and J ends lost 3 bases and 4 bases respectively, with 9 bases between them. In DNA form, the CDR3 reads TGTGCCAGTAGTATTGCTGGGGGTAATGAAAAACTGTTTTTT. Amino acid sequence: CASSIAGGNEKLFF.

Here the CDR3 reads CASSLAGTGASGYTF. The CDR3 region has the DNA TGTGCCAGCAGCTTAGCAGGGACAGGGGCGTCGGGCTACACCTTC. The chain uses TRBV7-9 and TRBJ1-2; TRBD1 agrees at 10 bases. The junction had 6 bases not matched to a gene; V was cut back by 0 bases and J by 8 bases. Germline V gene data show CDR1 as SEHNR and CDR2 as FQNEAQ (reference sequence). The CDR3 is 15 amino acids.

The chain has TRBV19 and TRBJ2-4, with 11 bases aligning to TRBD1. The CDR3 sequence is 20 residues long. Germline CDR1 LNHDA, CDR2 SQIVND (reference sequence). V was pared by 4 bases and J by 3 bases, with 17 bases of the junction left unmatched. The CDR3 protein is CASSTASGQGAPMGKNIQYF. The CDR3 DNA reads as TGTGCCAGTAGTACTGCTTCCGGACAGGGGGCCCCCATGGGCAAAAACATTCAGTACTTC.

Many counts were recorded for this clonotype. The chain joins TRBV11-3 to TRBJ2-2; TRBD2 might be the D (6 bases). This CDR3 region has 15 residues. The V gene lost 5 bases and the J gene lost 1 base, with 11 bases spanning the gap. The germline V gene has CDR1 SGHNT and CDR2 YENEEA. The CDR3 DNA is TGTGCCAGCAGCCCGATAGCGGTGAACACCGGGGAGCTGTTTTTT. It is translated as CASSPIAVNTGELFF.